One T cell receptor beta chain is described in this entry. Its antigen is still unknown. The data derive from a study of CD8+CD57+ T cells in acquired aplastic anemia. About the study: Roughly 3 ug was the average amount of DNA from sorted CD4+ and CD8+ cells.

Whole-study results and caveats: Between patients and controls, about 31 CD8+ CDR3 sequences were found in common.

Whoever was chosen for sequencing had shown CD8+CD57+ cell expansion by flow cytometry. In all patients, the disease was severe acquired aplastic anemia. Blood sampling was performed on the patients, and none of them had received therapy by then. TCR beta VDJ and CDR3 profiles were obtained from a genomic DNA template. TCRdb recomputed calls from the reads with MiXCR, one row per CDR3 protein. The sample holds 250,000 to 300,000 distinct CDR3 sequences, 56% seen once. This CDR3 is 21 amino acids long. Germline V gene sequence: CDR1 SGHNT, CDR2 YENEEA. Losses at the gene ends were 4 bases for V and 4 bases for J; bases not matched to a gene: 25.

This chain links TRBV11-3 with TRBJ1-2; 9 bases fit TRBD1. The sample comprised sorted CD4+, CD8+, or CD8+CD57+ T cells (not recorded which) from PBMCs. This sequence originates from a human donor with aplastic anemia. The CDR3 sequence: CASSYTAGTGRGARWAYGYTF. The CDR3, as DNA: TGTGCCAGCAGCTATACAGCCGGGACAGGGCGGGGGGCGCGTTGGGCCTATGGCTACACCTTC.